The T cell receptor beta chain described here comes from a study of human T cells and chemical hapten exposure. The CDR3 length is 16 residues. Germline V gives CDR1 SGHAT, CDR2 FQNNGV. Unmatched junction bases numbered 1, after V lost 0 bases and J lost 0 bases. Indicated time point: patch test 3, about 24 weeks after DPC sensitization. The sample's treatment: therapeutic diphenylcyclopropenone sensitization with weekly scalp DPC. About this clonotype itself: The antigen remains undetermined.

Notes on the study in general: The study found that DPC sensitization did not change TCRs above 1 in 1000 frequency.

In TCRdb, the RACE reads were re-called with MiXCR into one record per CDR3 protein. Of about 84,000 distinct CDR3 sequences listed, under 14% were seen once; the top ten hold about 3.5%. This specimen was whole blood, taken in connection with sensitization to the hapten diphenylcyclopropenone (DPC). The chain has TRBV11-2 and TRBJ2-2, with TRBD1 matching 7 bases. This clonotype was obtained from a woman aged 50 to 65 with alopecia areata. Some clones in this sample may be carry-over from other donors' samples. The CDR3 loop is CASSLEGTANTGELFF. Here the CDR3 DNA reads TGTGCCAGCAGCTTAGAAGGGACAGCGAACACCGGGGAGCTGTTTTTT. The complete variable domain, with remaining parts taken from reference TRBV11-2 and TRBJ2-2, reads EAGVAQSPRYKIIEKRQSVAFWCNPISGHATLYWYQQILGQGPKLLIQFQNNGVVDDSQLPKDRFSAERLKGVDSTLKIQPAKLEDSAVYLCASSLEGTANTGELFFGEGSRLTVL.